This T cell receptor beta chain was obtained from a study of blood T cells in healthy people across ages. This CDR3 comprises 14 residues. CDR1 is MNHNS and CDR2 is SASEGT in the germline V gene. V lost 2 bases and J 5 bases, leaving 12 bases between the germline ends. Total RNA was isolated from each sample in quantities of at least 5.5 micrograms. It was with a sample-barcoded 5' primer and a J-beta primer mix that a second PCR of roughly 7 to 11 cycles was run. TCRdb re-called the 5' RACE reads with MiXCR, one entry per CDR3 protein. This sample has some 780,000 distinct CDR3 sequences, with roughly three fifths found just once.

The chain carries TRBV6-1 and TRBJ1-2; D gene uncertain. Sequencing used blood. The clonotype originates from a man aged 35-49 years in good health. The CDR3 bases are TGTGCCAGCAGTGAAAAGATAACAGCTTATGGCTACACCTTC. It yields the protein CASSEKITAYGYTF.